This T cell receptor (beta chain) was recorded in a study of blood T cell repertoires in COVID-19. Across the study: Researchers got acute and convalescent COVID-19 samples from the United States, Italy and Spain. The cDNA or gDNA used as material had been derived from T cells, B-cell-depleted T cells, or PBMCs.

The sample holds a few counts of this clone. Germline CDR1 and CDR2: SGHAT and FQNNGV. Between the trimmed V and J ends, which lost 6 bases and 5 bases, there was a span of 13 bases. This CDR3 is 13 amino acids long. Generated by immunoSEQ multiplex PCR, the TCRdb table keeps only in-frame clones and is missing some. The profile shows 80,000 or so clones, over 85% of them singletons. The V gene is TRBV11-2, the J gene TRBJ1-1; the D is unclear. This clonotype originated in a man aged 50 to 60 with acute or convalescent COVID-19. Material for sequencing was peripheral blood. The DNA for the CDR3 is TGTGCCAGCAGGTCAGGCCCGTGGACTGAAGCTTTCTTT. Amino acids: CASRSGPWTEAFF.